Given below is one T cell receptor (beta chain) in context. A few counts support this clonotype. It has no known antigen specificity. Base qualities are not provided; no much larger clone lies one nucleotide away. CDR1 and CDR2 are drawn from the germline V gene (reference sequence): DFQATT, SNEGSKA. The CDR3 goes from the cysteine to the phenylalanine over 12 residues. Here the CDR3 DNA is all that survives: 36 bases in frame from base 1. This entry belongs to a study of post-analysis software for immune sequencing data (dated by TCRdb to about 2015). Some background on the complete study: The recorded disease courses included relapsing-remitting, secondary progressive and progressive-relapsing multiple sclerosis, and some patients had no subtype annotation. The patient repertoires were set against about 10 previously published healthy control repertoires from donors whose ages ranged from roughly 6 to 25 years. A subset of samples was prepared in parallel using single-end sample barcoding, then pooled and co-amplified after Illumina adapter ligation. On the study overall, not on this receptor specifically: Normalized Chao1 diversity was significantly lower in multiple sclerosis patients than controls, suggesting substantial peripheral T-cell clonal expansion. The control group was slightly older than the multiple sclerosis patient group. Direct clustering with F measure revealed strong co-clustering of samples prepared in the same batch, which led to a batch-effect correction. Patients showed significantly higher frequencies than controls for a few TRBV segments, among them TRBV5-6, TRBV5-1 and TRBV20-1.

The method behind the library was PCR. The instrument was an Illumina HiSeq 2500. To reduce PCR and sequencing biases, unique molecular identifiers were built into the TCR beta cDNA libraries. Approximately 500,000 cDNA molecules were obtained for every 1 to 10 million input T cells, so each molecule roughly corresponded to one T cell. The patient libraries were prepared and sequenced using the same protocol as the earlier healthy control dataset. Within a given batch, samples were prepared together, multiplexed and sequenced on the same HiSeq lane. The authors' pipeline ran thus. MIGEC was used to process the raw barcoded reads, and molecular identifier groups with only a single read were discarded before consensus assembly and CDR3 extraction. VDJtools was used for post-analysis of the clonotype tables, with diversity normalized by down-sampling every dataset to the smallest sample size. To correct batch-related cross-sample contamination, repertoire overlap clustering matched CDR3 amino acid sequences but not nucleotide sequences. The public reads were run again by TCRdb, first through fastp at Q25 and then through MiXCR, and only productive beta chains were kept. Each CDR3 protein appears once, grouped with its most common genes and DNA. TCRdb's processing, not the study's, gives the V and J calls here. Recorded for this sample are about 820,000 distinct CDR3 sequences; approximately 50% of them occurred a single time. Roughly 4.4% of the sample is in the top ten clones.

To demonstrate the VDJtools post-analysis software, TCR beta repertoires were profiled from the peripheral blood of about 13 young patients with multiple sclerosis. The multiple sclerosis patients were children and adolescents ranging in age from roughly 6 to 16 years. The receptor was derived from a girl aged 10-17 years with multiple sclerosis. The specimen was blood. The chain uses TRBV20-1 and TRBJ2-4; the central 10 bases match TRBD2. The last part of the DNA fits TRBJ2-5 better; the J call may be wrong. The CDR3 is CSAVGLAATQYF. The DNA sequence is given as TGCAGTGCTGTTGGACTAGCGGCGACCCAGTACTTC.